The clone carrying this T cell receptor (beta chain) was observed many times. Template switching added a universal primer site, and cDNA bore unique molecular identifiers. TCRdb passed the 5' RACE reads through MiXCR, listing each CDR3 protein once. The sample has 500,000 to 600,000 distinct CDR3 sequences, 20% to 25% seen once; the top ten hold about 0.91%. The CDR3 covers 14 residues. V trimming: 7 bases; J trimming: 3 bases; junction bases outside the gene matches: 6. These data come from a study of identical twins. This sample was also put to use in a study of T cells expressing NK-cell markers.

This chain uses TRBV12-3 or TRBV12-4 with TRBJ1-1; TRBD1 aligns across 9 bases. The specimen was CD4+ T cells sorted from blood. The source is a woman aged 18-30 years in good health. The CDR3 sequence is CASILGQGYTEAFF. In nucleotides, the CDR3 is TGTGCCAGCATTCTAGGACAGGGGTACACTGAAGCTTTCTTT.